The rows below give T cell receptor beta chains drawn from one sample of a study of blood T cell repertoires in COVID-19. Assay used: immunoSEQ multiplex PCR; TCRdb lists only in-frame clones, some missing. The repertoire consists of fewer than 250,000 clones, with nearly 90% occurring once and the leading ten covering more than 12%. The sequenced material came from PBMCs or T cells enriched from blood (not recorded which). These receptors came from a man aged 25 to 40 who had been exposed to COVID-19. Each CDR3 is given with its conserved first and last residue. Fields, in order: J gene, V gene, clone size, D gene, CDR3 DNA, CDR3 protein. The D gene is left open where the match is weak. Expanded clones are given a class, and other clones once, few, many or no size at all.

TRBJ2-6,TRBV19,.,.,TGTGCCAGTACCCCCTCGGGGGCTGGGGCCAACGTCCTGACTTTC,CASTPSGAGANVLTF
TRBJ1-1,TRBV27,.,.,TGTGCCAGCGGGTATAGGGGAACTGAAGCTTTCTTT,CASGYRGTEAFF
TRBJ1-3,TRBV5-1,.,.,TGCGCCAGCAGCCCGAGTGGACAGGGAAACACCATATATTTT,CASSPSGQGNTIYF
TRBJ1-2,TRBV6-4,.,.,TGTGCCAGCAGTGAAAATCCTATGGGCTACACCTTC,CASSENPMGYTF
TRBJ1-5,TRBV2,.,TRBD1,TGTGCCAGCAGTCCGGGACAGGGAAATCAGCCCCAGCATTTT,CASSPGQGNQPQHF
TRBJ2-2,TRBV5-4,.,.,TGTGCCAGCAGCTCCGGGGGGCCGACCGGGGAGCTGTTTTTT,CASSSGGPTGELFF
TRBJ1-2,TRBV19,.,TRBD1,TGTGCCAGTAGTCAACAGGGGGCGGATCTCTACTATGGCTACACCTTC,CASSQQGADLYYGYTF
TRBJ2-4,TRBV3-1/TRBV3-2,.,.,TGTGCCAGCAGCCAGGACACTCTAGCCAAAAACATTCAGTACTTC,CASSQDTLAKNIQYF
TRBJ2-1,TRBV5-1,.,TRBD1,TGCGCCAGCAGCCTGATGACAGGGGTAACTAATGAGCAGTTCTTC,CASSLMTGVTNEQFF
TRBJ2-1,TRBV9,once,TRBD2,TGTGCCAGCAGCGATCCGGGACTAGCGGGTTATAGCTCCTACAATGAGCAGTTCTTC,CASSDPGLAGYSSYNEQFF
TRBJ2-1,TRBV18,.,TRBD2,TGTGCCAGCTCATCGGACGGGACTAGCGGGGGAACCTACAATGAGCAGTTCTTC,CASSSDGTSGGTYNEQFF
TRBJ2-2,TRBV5-5,.,TRBD2,TGTGCCAGCAGCTCGAGGGGAGCGGGGAGGAACACCGGGGAGCTGTTTTTT,CASSSRGAGRNTGELFF
TRBJ2-7,TRBV19,.,TRBD2,TGTGCCAGTAGTATAGGCTGGGGGGGTCCGGTTGAGCAGTACTTC,CASSIGWGGPVEQYF
TRBJ2-2,TRBV6-5,.,.,TGTGCCAGCAGTTACTCTATCTACGGGGAGCTGTTTTTT,CASSYSIYGELFF
TRBJ1-1,TRBV6-5,.,TRBD1,TGTGCCAGCACCAGGGGGCGGGAGTTGGGCACTGAAGCTTTCTTT,CASTRGRELGTEAFF
TRBJ2-2,TRBV7-9,.,TRBD2,TGTGCCAGCAGCCCCCGGGATTTACCAGCGGGGGTGAACACCGGGGAGCTGTTTTTT,CASSPRDLPAGVNTGELFF
TRBJ1-2,TRBV29-1,.,.,TGCAGCGTTGAGGCAGGGTCCGGCTATGGCTACACCTTC,CSVEAGSGYGYTF
TRBJ1-1,TRBV6-5,.,.,TGTGCCAGCAGTTACAGGCAGGGTGTTGAAGCTTTCTTT,CASSYRQGVEAFF
TRBJ1-6,TRBV10-3,.,.,TGTGCCATCAGCCTTAGGACAAACGGAAATTCACCCCTCCACTTT,CAISLRTNGNSPLHF
TRBJ1-5,TRBV6-5,.,.,TGTGCCAGCAGGAGCCAGGGTCCTAGCAATCAGCCCCAGCATTTT,CASRSQGPSNQPQHF
TRBJ2-5,TRBV9,.,TRBD1,TGTGCCAGCAGCGGACAGGGGAGCCAAGAGACCCAGTACTTC,CASSGQGSQETQYF
TRBJ1-5,TRBV15,.,.,TGTGCCACCAGCACCCTGAATCAGCCCCAGCATTTT,CATSTLNQPQHF